The 29 T cell receptor beta chains in this list originate from one sample, sequenced in a study of T cells after yellow fever vaccination. Each CDR3 protein gets one entry after TCRdb re-called the 5' RACE reads with MiXCR. Here the sample spans 500,000 to 650,000 distinct CDR3 sequences, about a sixth being singletons. The material was PBMCs, obtained 5 to 6 days after the first yellow fever vaccination. The receptors were gathered from a man aged 18 to 29 who received the YFV17D yellow fever vaccine.

V gene TRBV4-2 combines with J gene TRBJ1-1, with 7 bases fitting TRBD1. Germline-derived CDR1 and CDR2 are LGHNA and YNFKEQ. V lost 1 base, J lost 3 bases, and 5 bases stayed unmatched. The CDR3 has 15 amino acids. CDR3 DNA: TGTGCCAGCAGCCAAGCGGGACAGTTATACACTGAAGCTTTCTTT. Translation: CASSQAGQLYTEAFF.

The V call is TRBV6-5, the J call TRBJ2-7, with D hard to call. The germline CDR1 and CDR2 sequences are MNHEY and SVGAGI. V shed 0 bases and J shed 4 bases, with 16 bases lying between them. There are 16 residues in the CDR3. CDR3 protein: CASSYSIRPTPYEQYF. The CDR3 DNA reads as TGTGCCAGCAGTTACTCGATCCGGCCTACGCCTTACGAGCAGTACTTC.

The chain couples TRBV7-3 to TRBJ1-1; possible D gene TRBD1, 5 bases. The CDR3 loop spans 14 amino acids. Germline V CDR1 and CDR2: SGHTA, FQGTGA. V gave up 2 bases and J gave up 6 bases, with 13 bases separating them. CDR3 in amino acids: CASSLLGGGSEAFF. CDR3 DNA sequence: TGTGCCAGCAGCTTATTAGGCGGGGGATCTGAAGCTTTCTTT.

The CDR3: CASSRKKRTGNEKLFF. The CDR3 DNA is TGCGCCAGCAGCCGAAAGAAACGGACAGGGAATGAAAAACTGTTTTTT. This sequence joins TRBV4-3 and TRBJ1-4, with 8 bases lining up with TRBD1. V trimming: 4 bases; J trimming: 5 bases; junction bases outside the gene matches: 9. Germline CDR1 reads LGHNA; CDR2 reads YSLEER. The CDR3 is made up of 16 amino acids.

This rearrangement joins TRBV5-1 to TRBJ1-6; D possibly corresponds to TRBD1 (6 bases). V gave up 3 bases and J gave up 7 bases, with 8 bases separating them. The CDR3 has 13 amino acids. Germline CDR1 is SGHRS and CDR2 is YFSETQ. The CDR3 DNA follows: TGCGCCAGCAGCTGGGACACCAATTCACCCCTCCACTTT. Amino acids: CASSWDTNSPLHF.

This clonotype has a handful of counts. The chain has TRBV7-2 and TRBJ1-2, with TRBD1 matching over 9 bases. CDR1 SGHTA and CDR2 FQGNSA come from the germline V gene. This CDR3 comprises 15 residues. The J segment lost 2 bases and the V segment lost 1 base, leaving 2 bases of the junction unmatched. CDR3 nucleotides: TGTGCCAGCAGCTTAGTGGGACAGGGAAACTATGGCTACACCTTC. As protein: CASSLVGQGNYGYTF.

The chain recombines TRBV18 with TRBJ1-4, with D maybe TRBD1 (5 bases). CDR1 and CDR2 (germline): KGHSH, LQKENI. Trimming removed 3 bases at V and 6 bases at J, with 14 bases between. The CDR3 totals 15 residues. CDR3 protein: CASSPRAGADEKLFF. As DNA, the CDR3 is TGTGCCAGCTCACCGAGAGCCGGGGCAGATGAAAAACTGTTTTTT.

The chain carries TRBV7-2 and TRBJ2-1, with D perhaps assigned TRBD1 or TRBD2 (5 bases each). The V end lost 6 bases, the J end lost 7 bases, and 13 bases lay between the germline ends. The length of the CDR3 is 13 residues. Per germline, CDR1 SGHTA and CDR2 FQGNSA. CDR3 in amino acids: CASRKGRNNEQFF. The CDR3 bases are TGTGCCAGCAGGAAGGGACGAAATAATGAGCAGTTCTTC. The full variable domain, completed using reference TRBV7-2 and TRBJ2-1, is GAGVSQSPSNKVTEKGKDVELRCDPISGHTALYWYRQSLGQGLEFLIYFQGNSAPDKSGLPSDRFSAERTGGSVSTLTIQRTQQEDSAVYLCASRKGRNNEQFFGPGTRLTVL.

V is TRBV29-1 and J is TRBJ2-7, with TRBD1 identical over 10 bases. With 6 bases clipped from V and 3 bases from J, the junction kept 2 bases outside the gene matches. Germline-derived CDR1 and CDR2 are SQVTM and ANQGSEA. The CDR3 has 12 amino acids. The CDR3 reads CSVGTGVYEQYF. DNA of the CDR3: TGCAGCGTGGGGACAGGGGTCTACGAGCAGTACTTC.

The V and J genes are TRBV7-3 and TRBJ2-5; D tentatively reads TRBD1 or TRBD2 (5 bases each). Germline V gene data show CDR1 as SGHTA and CDR2 as FQGTGA. This CDR3 is built from 13 residues. V lost 4 bases to trimming and J lost 0 bases, with 6 bases between them. In DNA form, the CDR3 reads TGTGCCAGCAGCTGGGACGACCAAGAGACCCAGTACTTC. Residues: CASSWDDQETQYF.

The gene calls are TRBV16 and TRBJ2-5, with unresolved D. The CDR3 runs 12 residues. CDR1 is KGHSY, CDR2 FQNENV, per germline. Trimming cost V 1 base and J 5 bases, with 5 bases left between them. For the CDR3, the DNA is TGTGCCAGCAGCCAATATTCGGAGACCCAGTACTTC. This translates into CASSQYSETQYF. Full variable domain (missing parts from reference TRBV16 and TRBJ2-5): GEEVAQTPKHLVRGEGQKAKLYCAPIKGHSYVFWYQQVLKNEFKFLISFQNENVFDETGMPKERFSAKCLPNSPCSLEIQATKLEDSAVYFCASSQYSETQYFGPGTRLLVL.

The sample holds many counts of this clonotype. In this CDR3 the conserved last residue, phenylalanine or tryptophan, is missing, so a read error is likely. No DNA is shown, since the ends of the CDR3 on it are uncertain; the CDR3 is the one TCRdb lists. V gene TRBV5-5 combines with J gene TRBJ2-3; the table calls TRBD1, which could not be checked here. The CDR3 spans 11 residues, counting both ends. From germline, CDR1 is SGHKS and CDR2 YYEKEE (reference sequence). The chain's CDR3 is CASSHPDPPAI.

This clonotype came up a few times. The J gene is TRBJ2-3, the V gene TRBV7-2; the D is unclear. The CDR3 loop spans 14 amino acids. V lost 7 bases to trimming and J lost 2 bases, with 13 bases between them. The germline V gene encodes CDR1 SGHTA and CDR2 FQGNSA. The CDR3 is CASNHLGPTDTQYF. DNA for the CDR3: TGTGCCAGCAACCATCTAGGTCCCACAGATACGCAGTATTTT. Complete variable domain (other parts from reference TRBV7-2 and TRBJ2-3): GAGVSQSPSNKVTEKGKDVELRCDPISGHTALYWYRQSLGQGLEFLIYFQGNSAPDKSGLPSDRFSAERTGGSVSTLTIQRTQQEDSAVYLCASNHLGPTDTQYFGPGTRLTVL.

This chain uses TRBV5-1 with TRBJ2-3; D is perhaps TRBD2 (5 bases). Germline V CDR1 and CDR2: SGHRS, YFSETQ. Trimming stripped 0 bases from V and 2 bases from J, with 7 bases between. This CDR3 is 14 amino acids long. CDR3 region: CASSLGRYTDTQYF. Written as DNA, the CDR3 is TGCGCCAGCAGCTTGGGGAGGTACACAGATACGCAGTATTTT. Complete variable domain (other parts from reference TRBV5-1 and TRBJ2-3): KAGVTQTPRYLIKTRGQQVTLSCSPISGHRSVSWYQQTPGQGLQFLFEYFSETQRNKGNFPGRFSGRQFSNSRSEMNVSTLELGDSALYLCASSLGRYTDTQYFGPGTRLTVL.

This clonotype was seen a handful of times. The genes are TRBV5-4 and TRBJ2-2; a weak D match, TRBD1 (5 bases). CDR1 is SGHNT, CDR2 YYREEE, per germline (reference sequence). Trimming stripped 5 bases from V and 0 bases from J, with 11 bases between. The CDR3 extends over 15 amino acids. The CDR3 sequence: CASSSRTSNTGELFF. As DNA, the CDR3 is TGTGCCAGCAGTTCTAGGACATCGAACACCGGGGAGCTGTTTTTT.

The sample holds a few counts of this clonotype. This sequence joins TRBV9 and TRBJ1-1, with D tentatively TRBD1 (6 bases). V dropped 3 bases and J dropped 3 bases, with 12 bases sitting between them. This CDR3 region has 14 residues. Germline V lookup: CDR1 SGDLS, CDR2 YYNGEE. CDR3 nucleotide sequence: TGTGCCAGCAGCGCCCCTCCAGGGGACACTGAAGCTTTCTTT. It encodes CASSAPPGDTEAFF.

This sequence joins TRBV7-2 and TRBJ2-3; D tentatively fits TRBD1 or TRBD2 (5 bases each). This CDR3 spans 15 amino acids. The V gene's germline CDR1 is SGHTA and CDR2 FQGNSA. Trimming took 3 bases from V and 3 from J, leaving 13 bases between them. The CDR3 reads CASSLSWGLTDTQYF. CDR3 sequence (DNA): TGTGCCAGCAGCTTGAGCTGGGGGTTAACAGATACGCAGTATTTT. Full variable domain (missing parts from reference TRBV7-2 and TRBJ2-3): GAGVSQSPSNKVTEKGKDVELRCDPISGHTALYWYRQSLGQGLEFLIYFQGNSAPDKSGLPSDRFSAERTGGSVSTLTIQRTQQEDSAVYLCASSLSWGLTDTQYFGPGTRLTVL.

This clonotype was recorded a few times. The V and J genes are TRBV5-4 and TRBJ2-1, with D perhaps assigned TRBD1 or TRBD2 (5 bases each). The ends were cut back, 7 bases at V and 9 bases at J, with 20 bases in the middle. The CDR3 has 14 residues. Looked up from germline, CDR1 is SGHNT and CDR2 is YYREEE (reference sequence). The CDR3 sequence is CASRSFGGAGEQFF. Written as DNA, the CDR3 is TGTGCCAGCCGCTCGTTCGGTGGGGCGGGTGAGCAGTTCTTC.

The gene calls are TRBV7-2 and TRBJ2-5, with a weak D call TRBD1 (6 bases). V gave up 5 bases and J gave up 5 bases, with 18 bases separating them. Per the germline V gene, CDR1 is SGHTA and CDR2 is FQGNSA. CDR3 size: 15 residues. CDR3 protein: CASSPGTRVRETQYF. CDR3 DNA: TGTGCCAGCAGCCCCGGGACAAGAGTTAGGGAGACCCAGTACTTC.

This clonotype was detected many times. J is TRBJ1-1 and V is TRBV24-1; TRBD1 matches 7 bases. With V trimmed by 0 bases and J by 1 base, 4 bases remained unmatched. The germline CDR1 and CDR2 sequences are KGHDR and SFDVKD. The CDR3 runs 16 residues. The chain's CDR3 is CATSDLRQGENTEAFF. The CDR3 bases are TGTGCCACCAGTGATTTGAGGCAGGGGGAGAACACTGAAGCTTTCTTT.

J is TRBJ1-2 and V is TRBV7-2, with unresolved D. Deletions cut 1 base from V and 8 bases from J, with 5 bases between. Germline assignment: CDR1 SGHTA and CDR2 FQGNSA. This CDR3 spans 11 amino acids. CDR3 in amino acids: CASSLGQGYTF. The CDR3 nucleotides read TGTGCCAGCAGCTTAGGGCAGGGCTACACCTTC.

This clonotype was seen more than once but under ten times. The rearrangement uses TRBV28 and TRBJ1-5, with a weak D call TRBD1 (5 bases). The CDR3 has 12 amino acids. V lost 6 bases and J lost 9, with 12 bases in between. Germline V gene sequence: CDR1 MDHEN, CDR2 SYDVKM. The CDR3 region is CASRTGTAPQHF. CDR3 sequence (DNA): TGTGCCAGCAGGACCGGGACGGCGCCCCAGCATTTT.

The chain links TRBV5-1 to TRBJ2-1, with unresolved D. V shed 3 bases and J shed 7 bases, with 11 bases lying between them. This CDR3 region has 13 residues. Germline-derived CDR1 and CDR2 are SGHRS and YFSETQ. The CDR3 is CASSSDSQNEQFF. CDR3 sequence (DNA): TGCGCCAGCAGCTCCGACTCTCAGAATGAGCAGTTCTTC.

This clonotype was found many times. The V and J genes are TRBV12-3 or TRBV12-4 and TRBJ1-5; D call uncertain. The CDR3 is 15 residues long. V gave up 3 bases and J gave up 6 bases, with 15 bases separating them. Written as DNA, the CDR3 is TGTGCCAGCAGTTTCGCAGGAAGGTCCCTTCAGCCCCAGCATTTT. It translates to CASSFAGRSLQPQHF.

This clonotype has a handful of counts. The chain carries TRBV7-8 and TRBJ2-2, with 8 bases matching TRBD2. J was trimmed by 6 bases and V by 7 bases; bases with no gene match: 13. Germline CDR1 reads SGHVS; CDR2 reads FQNEAQ. The CDR3 length is 16 residues. The CDR3 sequence: CASKLVFGGAPGELFF. The CDR3 DNA is TGTGCCAGCAAGTTAGTTTTCGGGGGGGCCCCCGGGGAGCTGTTTTTT.

The CDR3 loop is CASSVQESTEAFF. As DNA, the CDR3 is TGTGCCAGCAGCGTTCAGGAGTCCACTGAAGCTTTCTTT. J is TRBJ1-1 and V is TRBV2; D gene unclear. Trimming shortened V by 6 bases and J by 4 bases, and 12 bases separated the two germline ends. CDR3 length equals 13 residues. Germline V lookup: CDR1 SNHLY, CDR2 FYNNEI.

The chain combines TRBV4-3 with TRBJ1-4, with D perhaps TRBD1 (6 bases). Germline CDR1 and CDR2: LGHNA and YSLEER. The CDR3 is made up of 15 amino acids. Between the trimmed V and J ends, which lost 6 bases and 0 bases, there was a span of 11 bases. The CDR3 is CASRRTAATNEKLFF. CDR3 in DNA: TGCGCCAGCAGAAGGACAGCCGCAACTAATGAAAAACTGTTTTTT.

This clonotype occurred a few times. The chain carries TRBV20-1 and TRBJ2-5; D ambiguous. Germline assignment: CDR1 DFQATT and CDR2 SNEGSKA (reference sequence). CDR3 length: 13 amino acids. The V end lost 3 bases, the J end lost 2 bases, and 10 bases lay between the germline ends. As DNA, the CDR3 is TGCAGTGCTAGTGCGCCGCCACAAGAGACCCAGTACTTC. As protein: CSASAPPQETQYF.

This chain joins TRBV18 and TRBJ1-5; 7 bases align to TRBD1. The CDR3 runs to 14 residues. Trimming took 3 bases from V and 6 from J; bases not matched to a gene: 5. Germline V gene lookup returns CDR1 KGHSH and CDR2 LQKENI. Written as DNA, the CDR3 is TGTGCCAGCTCACCTGACAGGGCAGGTCAGCCCCAGCATTTT. Protein: CASSPDRAGQPQHF.